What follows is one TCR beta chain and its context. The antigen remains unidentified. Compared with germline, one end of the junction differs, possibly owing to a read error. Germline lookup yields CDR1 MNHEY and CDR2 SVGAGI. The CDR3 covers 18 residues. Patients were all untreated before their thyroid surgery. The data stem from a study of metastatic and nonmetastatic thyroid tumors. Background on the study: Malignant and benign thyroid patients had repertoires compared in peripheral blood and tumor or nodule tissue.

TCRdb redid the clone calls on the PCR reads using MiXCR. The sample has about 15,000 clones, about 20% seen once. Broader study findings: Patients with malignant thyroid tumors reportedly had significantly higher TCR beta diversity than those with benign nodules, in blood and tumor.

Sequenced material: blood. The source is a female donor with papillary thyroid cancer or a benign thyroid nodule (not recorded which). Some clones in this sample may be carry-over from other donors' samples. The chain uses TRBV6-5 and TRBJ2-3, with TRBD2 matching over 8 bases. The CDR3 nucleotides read TGTGCCAGCAGTTACTCGTCGGGAGGGGTCCTTAGTACAGATACTCAGTATTTT. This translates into CASSYSSGGVLSTDTQYF.